This T cell receptor beta chain came from a study of shared clonotypes between healthy human individuals. Study observations and caveats: Generally, naive subsets came out with larger estimated richness than memory subsets.

The CDR3 contains 14 residues. In germline, CDR1 is MGHRA, CDR2 YSYEKL. Deletions cut 3 bases from V and 7 bases from J, with 15 bases between. Comment on this clone: Its cognate antigen is unknown.

Only in-frame clones appear in the TCRdb table, and some are missing; sequencing was by immunoSEQ multiplex PCR. The sample lists about 1.1 million clones; about 80% were seen once. This TCR was sampled from a man between 18 and 29 years old in good health. Some clones in this sample may be carry-over from other donors' samples. V usage is TRBV4-1 and J usage is TRBJ1-2; TRBD1 is a possible D gene (5 bases). Sequenced input: memory CD4+ T cells from PBMCs. Subset: CD45RA-negative fraction. As DNA, the CDR3 is TGCGCCAGCAGCCAGGAGGTGGGGGGAGTTGGCTACACCTTC. Translated: CASSQEVGGVGYTF.